The clone carrying this T cell receptor beta chain occurred a few times. Its matching antigen is unknown. V lost 0 bases and J lost 7; bases outside the gene matches: 5. The CDR3 is 15 residues long. Germline V gives CDR1 LGHNA, CDR2 YNFKEQ. This entry belongs to a study of beta chain features in type 1 diabetes. Study-wide results and limits: Type 1 diabetes patients had moderately but significantly shorter TCRB CDR3s in all four CD4+ subsets. VDJ junctions sequenced from type 1 diabetes patients showed fewer insertions and more deletions. Here, the possible influence of HLA type (on TCRB rearrangement) remained unresolved.

The sequenced template was cDNA made from the entire isolated RNA. The repertoire was sequenced with immunoSEQ multiplex PCR; TCRdb's copy has only in-frame clones and lacks some. The sample shows a few hundred thousand clones, approximately 13% of them seen only once. Specimen: naive CD4+ T cells from blood. The TCR was taken from a man aged 25-40 years with type 1 diabetes. V and J are TRBV4-2 and TRBJ2-4; 8 bases are a match to TRBD2. The CDR3 nucleotides read TGTGCCAGCAGCCAAGATGGGATAGCGGGGAACATTCAGTACTTC. This encodes CASSQDGIAGNIQYF.